Following are 15 T cell receptor beta chains from one sample sequenced in a study of blood T cell repertoires in COVID-19. Profiled with immunoSEQ multiplex PCR; TCRdb holds only in-frame clones, not every one. The sample lists 200,000 to 300,000 clones; 84% were seen once. The specimen was peripheral blood. These receptor sequences come from a man aged 45-65 years with acute or convalescent COVID-19.

The rearrangement joins TRBV3-1 (or the pseudogene TRBV3-2) to TRBJ1-5; 9 bases are shared with TRBD1. Germline V lookup: CDR1 LGHDT, CDR2 YNNKEL (reference sequence). The CDR3 length is 14 residues. J lost 7 bases, V lost 4 bases, and 5 bases had no gene match. CDR3 region: CASSPGQGGQPQHF. The CDR3 nucleotides read TGTGCCAGCAGCCCGGGACAGGGAGGGCAGCCCCAGCATTTT.

V gene TRBV19 combines with J gene TRBJ2-7, with 9 bases identical to TRBD1. The CDR3 is 15 amino acids. Trimming cost V 3 bases and J 2 bases; bases outside gene matches: 5. Germline V gene data show CDR1 as LNHDA and CDR2 as SQIVND (reference sequence). The DNA for the CDR3 is TGTGCCAGTAGTATCGAACAGGGGGCGACCTACGAGCAGTACTTC. Protein: CASSIEQGATYEQYF.

The chain employs TRBV9 and TRBJ2-1, with D possibly being TRBD1 (5 bases). The germline V gene has CDR1 SGDLS and CDR2 YYNGEE. This CDR3 comprises 14 residues. V gave up 3 bases and J gave up 2 bases, with 9 bases separating them. The DNA for the CDR3 is TGTGCCAGCAGCGCCTCAGGGACCTACAATGAGCAGTTCTTC. Protein product: CASSASGTYNEQFF.

The chain couples TRBV12-5 to TRBJ2-3; the match to TRBD1 covers 9 bases. CDR3 length: 18 residues. The V segment lost 0 bases and the J segment 4 bases; nucleotides outside the gene matches: 11. Germline lookup yields CDR1 LGHNT and CDR2 FRNRAP. This CDR3 reads CASGLVRSGTGQADTQYF. Here the CDR3 DNA reads TGTGCTAGTGGTTTGGTACGATCTGGGACAGGGCAGGCAGATACGCAGTATTTT.

The chain joins TRBV28 to TRBJ2-5; 10 positions agree with TRBD1. CDR1 and CDR2 from the germline V gene are MDHEN and SYDVKM. The CDR3 contains 15 residues. Trimming removed 9 bases from V and 5 bases from J; junction bases left unmatched: 12. The CDR3 coding sequence is TGTGCCAGTCGGTCGGGACAGGGGAGTTGGGAGACCCAGTACTTC. Amino acids: CASRSGQGSWETQYF. The entire variable domain, with the rest obtained from reference TRBV28 and TRBJ2-5, is as follows: DVKVTQSSRYLVKRTGEKVFLECVQDMDHENMFWYRQDPGLGLRLIYFSYDVKMKEKGDIPEGYSVSREKKERFSLILESASTNQTSMYLCASRSGQGSWETQYFGPGTRLLVL.

This rearrangement joins TRBV7-9 to TRBJ2-7; D is perhaps TRBD2 (6 bases). Germline V lookup: CDR1 SEHNR, CDR2 FQNEAQ (reference sequence). CDR3 size: 15 residues. The germline V and J ends were trimmed by 5 bases and 1 base, with 15 bases remaining between them. CDR3 in DNA: TGTGCCAGCAGCCCACCCCGGGACTTTTCCTACGAGCAGTACTTC. It encodes CASSPPRDFSYEQYF. The full variable domain, in which reference TRBV7-9 and TRBJ2-7 provide the parts outside the CDR3, is DTGVSQNPRHKITKRGQNVTFRCDPISEHNRLYWYRQTLGQGPEFLTYFQNEAQLEKSRLLSDRFSAERPKGSFSTLEIQRTEQGDSAMYLCASSPPRDFSYEQYFGPGTRLTVT.

J is TRBJ2-6 and V is TRBV5-1, with TRBD1 identical over 7 bases. The CDR3 loop spans 15 amino acids. V lost 4 bases and J lost 2; bases outside the gene matches: 3. Germline V gives CDR1 SGHRS, CDR2 YFSETQ. CDR3 nucleotide sequence: TGCGCCAGCAGCGGCACAGGGGCTGGGGCCAACGTCCTGACTTTC. It translates to CASSGTGAGANVLTF.

To note about this clone: Different DNA sequences within this sample yield the same CDR3. The rearrangement uses TRBV10-3 and TRBJ1-6; 8 bases are a match to TRBD1. Germline CDR1 ENHRY, CDR2 SYGVKD. The CDR3 covers 17 residues. The V segment lost 4 bases and the J segment 10 bases; nucleotides outside the gene matches: 15. As DNA, the CDR3 is TGTGCCATCAGTGGGGGGACAGGAAGCGGCCGGAGATCACCCCTCCACTTT. Translation gives CAISGGTGSGRRSPLHF.

This clone was seen once. CDR3 region: CASSLGQGMNTEAFF. CDR3 coding DNA: TGTGCCAGCAGCCTTGGACAGGGCATGAACACTGAAGCTTTCTTT. The J gene is TRBJ1-1, the V gene TRBV11-3, with 8 bases aligning to TRBD1. Germline V gene data show CDR1 as SGHNT and CDR2 as YENEEA. V lost 5 bases, J lost 0 bases, and 5 bases stayed unmatched. This CDR3 has 15 amino acids.

This clone was seen a few times. This chain links TRBV23-1 with TRBJ2-1; no definite D call. TRBV23-1 is treated as an ORF (open reading frame) with a function not yet certain. V was pared by 8 bases and J by 7 bases, with 27 bases between. This CDR3 is built from 17 residues. The DNA for the CDR3 is TGCGCCAGCCGTGAACAGAGAACGGCAGTTGTGAAGAATGAGCAGTTCTTC. Its protein product is CASREQRTAVVKNEQFF.

This sequence joins TRBV11-2 and TRBJ1-4, with D perhaps matching TRBD1 (5 bases). V was trimmed by 0 bases and J by 11 bases, leaving 16 bases between them. This CDR3 contains 15 residues. In germline, CDR1 is SGHAT, CDR2 FQNNGV. Written as DNA, the CDR3 is TGTGCCAGCAGCTTAGATTGGGGGACTAAGGCTAAACTGTTTTTT. It encodes CASSLDWGTKAKLFF. Supplemented by reference TRBV11-2 and TRBJ1-4, the full variable domain reads EAGVAQSPRYKIIEKRQSVAFWCNPISGHATLYWYQQILGQGPKLLIQFQNNGVVDDSQLPKDRFSAERLKGVDSTLKIQPAKLEDSAVYLCASSLDWGTKAKLFFGSGTQLSVL.

This clone was observed once. The chain employs TRBV7-3 and TRBJ2-3, with 8 bases fitting TRBD2. The CDR3 runs 17 residues. Germline V gene lookup returns CDR1 SGHTA and CDR2 FQGTGA. V was pared by 3 bases and J by 1 base, with 9 bases of the junction left unmatched. CDR3 in DNA: TGTGCCAGCAGCTTCTCTCGGGGTAGCGGGGGCACAGATACGCAGTATTTT. Amino acids: CASSFSRGSGGTDTQYF. Looking up the rest from reference TRBV7-3 and TRBJ2-3 gives the full variable domain: GAGVSQTPSNKVTEKGKYVELRCDPISGHTALYWYRQSLGQGPEFLIYFQGTGAADDSGLPNDRFFAVRPEGSVSTLKIQRTERGDSAVYLCASSFSRGSGGTDTQYFGPGTRLTVL.

The chain has TRBV5-1 and TRBJ2-6; D is ambiguous. Trimming took 1 base from V and 1 from J, leaving 9 bases between them. The CDR3 consists of 16 residues. Germline V CDR1 and CDR2: SGHRS, YFSETQ. CDR3 DNA sequence: TGCGCCAGCAGCTTGACCGCGACATCTGGGGCCAACGTCCTGACTTTC. As protein: CASSLTATSGANVLTF.

The genes are TRBV6-5 and TRBJ2-3, with 8 bases that match TRBD2. This CDR3 contains 14 residues. Germline V gene sequence: CDR1 MNHEY, CDR2 SVGAGI. V gave up 8 bases and J gave up 0 bases; unmatched junction bases: 4. Here the CDR3 DNA reads TGTGCCAGCCGACTAGCGATTAGCACAGATACGCAGTATTTT. Encoded protein: CASRLAISTDTQYF.

This clone was counted once. The chain employs TRBV6-1 and TRBJ2-7; D unclear. The CDR3 is made up of 13 amino acids. The germline V and J ends were trimmed by 3 bases and 0 bases, with 6 bases remaining between them. The germline V gene has CDR1 MNHNS and CDR2 SASEGT. The CDR3 is CASSDTASYEQYF. The CDR3 DNA follows: TGTGCCAGCAGTGATACTGCCTCCTACGAGCAGTACTTC.